The T cell receptor beta chain described here comes from a study of sequential checkpoint blockade in melanoma. The CDR3 spans 15 residues. Germline V gives CDR1 LNHDA, CDR2 SQIVND (reference sequence). V was cut by 6 bases and J by 5 bases, with 16 bases left in between. Treatment described: randomized to nivolumab then ipilimumab (arm A) or the reverse (arm B). Some clones are missing from TCRdb's copy, which holds only in-frame ones; the method was immunoSEQ multiplex PCR. The sample consists of roughly 4,500 clones, about 24% of them appearing once. The sequences come from tumor tissue (inferred from file names), collected from a patient given nivolumab and ipilimumab in sequence. The receptor's source is a human donor with melanoma. The chain employs TRBV19 and TRBJ1-4, with D maybe TRBD1 (6 bases). The CDR3 is CASRRDGTQNEKLFF. The CDR3 nucleotides are TGTGCCAGTAGGCGCGACGGGACACAGAATGAAAAACTGTTTTTT. Using reference TRBV19 and TRBJ1-4 for the parts outside the CDR3, the full variable domain is DGGITQSPKYLFRKEGQNVTLSCEQNLNHDAMYWYRQDPGQGLRLIYYSQIVNDFQKGDIAEGYSVSREKKESFPLTVTSAQKNPTAFYLCASRRDGTQNEKLFFGSGTQLSVL.